These T cell receptor beta chains were read from a single sample in a study of shared clonotypes between healthy human individuals. Clones were read by immunoSEQ multiplex PCR, and TCRdb kept only the in-frame ones, dropping some. The profile shows 470,000 or so clones, approximately 82% of them singletons. Sequenced material: PBMCs. Source of these receptors: a woman in her thirties or forties in good health. Some clones in this sample may be carry-over from other donors' samples. Both conserved end residues are part of each CDR3. Each record gives: clone size, J gene, CDR3 length, D gene, V gene, CDR3 protein, CDR3 DNA. A D gene is named only where the DNA matches it firmly. The listing skips clone size in some rows; elsewhere it reads once, few, many or a size class.

>many|TRBJ2-1|16|NA|TRBV6-4
CASSEGPNEPYNEQFF
TGTGCCAGCAGTGAGGGTCCAAATGAACCCTACAATGAGCAGTTCTTC
>NA|TRBJ2-7|14|TRBD2|TRBV7-3
CASRALAGADEQYF
TGTGCCAGCAGGGCGCTAGCGGGAGCCGACGAGCAGTACTTC
>NA|TRBJ2-3|15|NA|TRBV12-5
CASGLVPPSGGTQYF
TGTGCTAGTGGTTTGGTACCCCCCTCCGGGGGTACGCAGTATTTT
>NA|TRBJ1-4|14|NA|TRBV27
CASAIGRTNEKLFF
TGTGCCAGCGCTATTGGCAGGACGAATGAAAAACTGTTTTTT
>many|TRBJ2-7|14|TRBD2|TRBV2
CASSVQAGPYEQYF
TGTGCCAGCAGTGTTCAAGCGGGACCCTACGAGCAGTACTTC
>NA|TRBJ1-5|16|TRBD1|TRBV5-8
CASSLGMTGGQQPQHF
TGTGCCAGCAGCTTGGGAATGACAGGGGGCCAGCAGCCCCAGCATTTT
>NA|TRBJ1-2|15|TRBD1|TRBV25-1
CASSDTGTANYGYTF
TGTGCCAGCAGTGACACAGGGACAGCTAACTATGGCTACACCTTC
>NA|TRBJ2-2|13|NA|TRBV19
CASSIVWAGELFF
TGTGCCAGTAGTATAGTGTGGGCCGGGGAGCTGTTTTTT
>NA|TRBJ1-1|17|NA|TRBV28
CASSRTEARLLNTEAFF
TGTGCCAGCAGTCGGACGGAGGCTCGCTTGTTGAACACTGAAGCTTTCTTT
>NA|TRBJ1-1|14|NA|TRBV29-1
CSANRGIGNTEAFF
TGCAGCGCCAATAGGGGAATTGGGAACACTGAAGCTTTCTTT
>few|TRBJ1-4|15|TRBD1|TRBV5-5
CASSPTGAGNEKLFF
TGTGCCAGCAGCCCAACAGGGGCTGGTAATGAAAAACTGTTTTTT
>NA|TRBJ2-3|15|TRBD2|TRBV4-1
CASSRLAGTSDTQYF
TGCGCCAGCAGCCGATTAGCGGGAACCTCAGATACGCAGTATTTT
>NA|TRBJ1-2|13|NA|TRBV10-1
CASSDSANYGYTF
TGCGCCAGCTCTGACAGTGCTAACTATGGCTACACCTTC
>NA|TRBJ2-7|15|TRBD1|TRBV6-1
CASRELGQDSYEQYF
TGTGCCAGCAGGGAGTTAGGACAGGACTCCTACGAGCAGTACTTC
>NA|TRBJ2-3|14|TRBD2|TRBV29-1
CSVGLAGPTDTQYF
TGCAGCGTCGGACTAGCGGGACCCACAGATACGCAGTATTTT
>many|TRBJ2-5|14|TRBD2|TRBV6-5
CASGAGEVRETQYF
TGTGCCAGCGGAGCGGGAGAGGTGCGAGAGACCCAGTACTTC
>once|TRBJ1-4|14|NA|TRBV5-1
CASSLEATNEKLFF
TGCGCCAGCAGCTTGGAGGCAACTAATGAAAAACTGTTTTTT
>few|TRBJ1-1|13|NA|TRBV10-2
CASSPEVYTEAFF
TGCGCCAGCAGTCCGGAGGTTTACACTGAAGCTTTCTTT
>many|TRBJ2-7|12|NA|TRBV7-9
CASSFGLGEQYF
TGTGCCAGCAGCTTTGGACTGGGGGAGCAGTACTTC
>NA|TRBJ2-3|14|NA|TRBV11-2
CASSYRTSTDTQYF
TGTGCCAGCAGCTACAGAACTAGCACAGATACGCAGTATTTT
>NA|TRBJ2-1|16|TRBD1|TRBV19
CASRGDRGRRTGEQFF
TGTGCCAGCCGAGGAGACAGGGGACGGCGTACCGGTGAGCAGTTCTTC
>NA|TRBJ2-7|15|NA|TRBV18
CASSPGSSATYEQYF
TGTGCCAGCTCACCAGGGTCTAGCGCTACCTACGAGCAGTACTTC
>NA|TRBJ2-7|15|TRBD2|TRBV18
CASSRGTSGTYEQYF
TGTGCCAGCTCACGCGGGACTAGCGGTACCTACGAGCAGTACTTC
>once|TRBJ2-7|15|TRBD2|TRBV29-1
CSVRLAGRGVDEQYF
TGCAGCGTTAGACTAGCGGGCAGAGGGGTGGACGAGCAGTACTTC
>few|TRBJ1-3|16|NA|TRBV15
CATSRDPTGSGNTIYF
TGTGCCACCAGCAGAGACCCGACAGGCTCTGGAAACACCATATATTTT
>NA|TRBJ2-1|15|TRBD2|TRBV2
CASSRIAGGRNEQFF
TGTGCCAGCAGTAGGATAGCGGGAGGTAGGAATGAGCAGTTCTTC
>many|TRBJ2-1|16|TRBD2|TRBV28
CASSFGSSGVYNEQFF
TGTGCCAGCAGTTTTGGCTCTAGCGGGGTGTACAATGAGCAGTTCTTC
>NA|TRBJ1-4|16|TRBD1|TRBV15
CATSRDRMTGGEKLFF
TGTGCCACCAGCAGAGATCGGATGACAGGGGGCGAAAAACTGTTTTTT
>NA|TRBJ2-2|15|NA|TRBV7-6
CASSYNRGGAGELFF
TGTGCCAGCAGCTATAACAGGGGAGGGGCCGGGGAGCTGTTTTTT
>NA|TRBJ2-5|17|NA|TRBV27
CASSQESTGVWGETQYF
TGTGCCAGCAGCCAAGAAAGTACGGGGGTATGGGGTGAGACCCAGTACTTC
>NA|TRBJ2-1|15|TRBD2|TRBV15
CATIDGTSGYNEQFF
TGTGCCACCATTGACGGGACTAGCGGCTACAATGAGCAGTTCTTC
>few|TRBJ2-3|15|TRBD2|TRBV5-1
CASSLEGRVVDTQYF
TGCGCCAGCAGCTTAGAGGGGAGGGTCGTGGATACGCAGTATTTT
>NA|TRBJ1-5|12|NA|TRBV14
CASSQGEQPQHF
TGTGCCAGCAGCCAAGGGGAACAGCCCCAGCATTTT
>NA|TRBJ2-7|15|NA|TRBV7-2
CASSLAAGVTYEQYF
TGTGCCAGCAGCTTAGCGGCTGGCGTAACCTACGAGCAGTACTTC
>NA|TRBJ2-4|16|TRBD2|TRBV9
CASSPAGGFPGNIQYF
TGTGCCAGCAGCCCGGCGGGGGGCTTTCCCGGAAACATTCAGTACTTC
>NA|TRBJ2-1|12|NA|TRBV4-2
CASSQDYNEQFF
TGTGCCAGCAGCCAAGATTACAATGAGCAGTTCTTC
>NA|TRBJ2-5|14|NA|TRBV7-9
CASSPSVEQETQYF
TGTGCCAGCAGCCCGTCAGTTGAACAAGAGACCCAGTACTTC
>NA|TRBJ2-7|13|NA|TRBV6-5
CASRTDGAGEQYF
TGTGCCAGCAGAACCGACGGGGCGGGGGAGCAGTACTTC
>NA|TRBJ2-6|14|NA|TRBV27
CASMIGSGANVLTF
TGTGCCAGCATGATTGGCTCTGGGGCCAACGTCCTGACTTTC
>NA|TRBJ2-7|12|NA|TRBV6-1
CASSELGYEQYF
TGTGCCAGCAGTGAATTGGGCTACGAGCAGTACTTC
>NA|TRBJ1-2|13|NA|TRBV5-1
CASSLVNGDGYTF
TGCGCCAGCAGCTTGGTCAACGGGGATGGCTACACCTTC
>NA|TRBJ1-4|16|NA|TRBV30
CAWSPPPGGLREKLFF
TGTGCCTGGAGTCCCCCACCCGGGGGGTTAAGGGAAAAACTGTTTTTT
>NA|TRBJ1-1|16|NA|TRBV9
CASSVAPTPRDTEAFF
TGTGCCAGCAGCGTAGCTCCGACCCCGAGGGACACTGAAGCTTTCTTT
>NA|TRBJ2-2|16|TRBD2|TRBV7-7
CASSPSGRANTGELFF
TGTGCTAGCAGCCCGAGCGGGAGGGCAAACACCGGGGAGCTGTTTTTT
>NA|TRBJ2-3|16|TRBD2|TRBV7-2
CASSSGSSGSWDTQYF
TGTGCCAGCAGCTCCGGCTCTAGCGGGAGTTGGGATACGCAGTATTTT
>NA|TRBJ2-6|14|NA|TRBV7-2
CASTSPSRANVLTF
TGTGCCAGCACCTCCCCTTCGCGGGCCAACGTCCTGACTTTC
>NA|TRBJ2-7|16|TRBD1|TRBV5-1
CASSLASGTGRDEQYF
TGCGCCAGCAGCTTGGCCTCCGGGACAGGGCGCGACGAGCAGTACTTC
>NA|TRBJ2-3|15|NA|TRBV30
CAWSVSGGPTDTQYF
TGTGCCTGGAGTGTTTCGGGGGGCCCCACGGATACGCAGTATTTT
>NA|TRBJ2-6|15|TRBD1|TRBV6-5
CASSEQGTGANVLTF
TGTGCCAGCAGCGAACAGGGGACTGGGGCCAACGTCCTGACTTTC
>NA|TRBJ2-2|16|NA|TRBV5-1
CASTLGGLINTGELFF
TGCGCCAGCACATTGGGAGGCTTAATCAACACCGGGGAGCTGTTTTTT
>NA|TRBJ2-7|13|NA|TRBV29-1
CSVTSEDSYEQYF
TGCAGCGTCACCTCGGAAGACTCCTACGAGCAGTACTTC
>NA|TRBJ1-2|14|TRBD1|TRBV7-8
CASSLRTGYYGYTF
TGTGCCAGCAGCTTAAGGACAGGATACTATGGCTACACCTTC
>few|TRBJ1-2|12|NA|TRBV18
CASSPDEAGYTF
TGTGCCAGCTCACCAGACGAGGCTGGCTACACCTTC
>NA|TRBJ2-5|16|TRBD2|TRBV5-4
CASSLGTSGSGETQYF
TGTGCCAGCAGTCTCGGGACTAGCGGGAGTGGGGAGACCCAGTACTTC